Listed below are T cell receptor beta chains from one sample, sequenced in a study of T cells after yellow fever vaccination. MiXCR, run by TCRdb on the 5' RACE reads, gives a single entry per CDR3 protein. The profile covers 100,000 to 150,000 distinct CDR3 sequences, with 8% to 10% appearing a single time and 40% taken by the ten largest. The sample here was CD8+ T cells sorted from PBMCs, taken on the day of the yellow fever booster vaccination. The origin of the receptors is a man aged 18 to 35 who received the YFV17D yellow fever vaccine. Each CDR3 is given with its conserved first and last residue. The order of the fields is D gene, clone size, J gene, V gene, CDR3 protein, CDR3 DNA. The D gene is left open where the match is weak. Some rows mark clone size as missing; the rest say once, few, many or name a class of expanded clone.

>TRBD1|NA|TRBJ2-1|TRBV7-8
CASSYTAAGTARGDEQFF
TGTGCCAGCAGCTACACGGCCGCCGGGACAGCCAGAGGGGATGAGCAGTTCTTC
>TRBD2|NA|TRBJ2-3|TRBV7-3
CASSPMGGGEADTQYF
TGTGCCAGCAGCCCAATGGGCGGGGGGGAGGCAGATACGCAGTATTTT
>NA|NA|TRBJ2-3|TRBV11-1
CASSSRRGRSTDTQYF
TGTGCCAGCAGCTCACGGCGGGGCCGTAGCACAGATACGCAGTATTTT
>NA|many|TRBJ2-1|TRBV12-3/TRBV12-4
CASRPGPQTFNEQFF
TGTGCCAGCAGGCCGGGTCCCCAAACTTTCAATGAGCAGTTCTTC
>NA|few|TRBJ1-1|TRBV15
CATSTRGTEAFF
TGTGCCACCAGCACCAGGGGTACTGAAGCTTTCTTT
>TRBD1|once|TRBJ1-3|TRBV7-6
CASSKLTGGFSGNTIYF
TGTGCCAGCAGCAAATTGACAGGGGGCTTCTCTGGAAACACCATATATTTT
>NA|NA|TRBJ2-2|TRBV19
CASSISLLGSTGELFF
TGTGCCAGTAGTATCTCATTGCTAGGCTCGACCGGGGAGCTGTTTTTT
>NA|many|TRBJ2-3|TRBV4-1
CASSQLGGADTQYF
TGCGCCAGCAGCCAGCTGGGGGGCGCAGATACGCAGTATTTT
>TRBD1|NA|TRBJ1-4|TRBV19
CASSPGQAEIEKLFF
TGTGCCAGTAGCCCGGGACAGGCGGAAATAGAAAAACTGTTTTTT
>TRBD1|few|TRBJ2-4|TRBV29-1
CSVYIASGQGQAKNIQYF
TGCAGCGTTTACATCGCCTCGGGACAGGGGCAAGCCAAAAACATTCAGTACTTC
>TRBD2|few|TRBJ2-3|TRBV7-8
CASSQLAGGVPMNTQYF
TGTGCCAGCAGCCAGTTGGCGGGGGGGGTACCCATGAATACGCAGTATTTT
>NA|few|TRBJ1-1|TRBV29-1
CSVEGFGGGNTEAFF
TGCAGCGTGGAGGGGTTTGGAGGGGGGAACACTGAAGCTTTCTTT
>NA|many|TRBJ2-1|TRBV7-3
CASSLTYSSSYNEQFF
TGTGCCAGCAGCTTAACGTACAGTAGCTCCTACAATGAGCAGTTCTTC
>TRBD2|few|TRBJ2-1|TRBV4-2
CASSQPPGRLAGGLRVEQFF
TGTGCCAGCAGCCAACCCCCTGGGAGACTAGCGGGGGGGCTTAGGGTTGAGCAGTTCTTC
>NA|few|TRBJ1-2|TRBV9
CASSRAPGGNYGYTF
TGTGCCAGCAGCCGGGCTCCAGGCGGGAATTATGGCTACACCTTC
>NA|few|TRBJ2-4|TRBV11-2
CASSLAGLGNIQYF
TGTGCCAGCAGCTTAGCCGGGCTGGGAAACATTCAGTACTTC
>NA|NA|TRBJ1-5|TRBV28
CASSFRGTADQPQHF
TGTGCCAGCAGTTTTCGGGGGACGGCGGATCAGCCCCAGCATTTT
>NA|NA|TRBJ2-5|TRBV7-8
CASVSSGGLLVETQYF
TGTGCCAGCGTCTCTTCGGGGGGCCTGTTGGTGGAGACCCAGTACTTC
>NA|NA|TRBJ1-2|TRBV27
CASSPDPPRGYTF
TGTGCCAGCAGTCCAGACCCGCCCCGTGGCTACACCTTC
>TRBD1|few|TRBJ1-1|TRBV5-1
CASSSGTGTDEAFF
TGCGCCAGCAGCTCCGGGACAGGGACGGATGAAGCTTTCTTT
>TRBD1|NA|TRBJ1-2|TRBV10-3
CAISESGQGARGYGYTF
TGTGCCATCAGTGAGTCGGGACAGGGGGCGCGAGGCTATGGCTACACCTTC
>TRBD1|few|TRBJ1-1|TRBV29-1
CSAERGQAYTEAFF
TGCAGCGCCGAGAGGGGGCAGGCGTACACTGAAGCTTTCTTT
>TRBD1|NA|TRBJ1-5|TRBV7-9
CASSLGTANQPQHF
TGTGCCAGCAGCTTGGGGACAGCGAATCAGCCCCAGCATTTT
>TRBD2|NA|TRBJ2-5|TRBV12-3/TRBV12-4
CASRRTSGGSQETQYF
TGTGCCAGCAGGAGGACTAGCGGGGGATCGCAAGAGACCCAGTACTTC
>TRBD1|few|TRBJ1-1|TRBV4-2
CASSPGQGGEDTEAFF
TGTGCCAGCAGTCCGGGACAGGGGGGAGAGGACACTGAAGCTTTCTTT
>NA|NA|TRBJ2-5|TRBV6-2/TRBV6-3
CASSTTLQGSETQYF
TGTGCCAGCAGTACCACCCTACAGGGTTCCGAGACCCAGTACTTC
>NA|many|TRBJ2-1|TRBV29-1
CSGDGFMNEQFF
TGCAGCGGGGACGGGTTTATGAATGAGCAGTTCTTC
>NA|many|TRBJ2-3|TRBV12-3/TRBV12-4
CASGTTHRDKGDTQYF
TGTGCCAGCGGGACGACGCACAGGGATAAAGGAGATACGCAGTATTTT
>NA|NA|TRBJ2-1|TRBV4-2
CASSRGIGGDNEQFF
TGTGCCAGCAGCCGAGGCATTGGGGGAGACAATGAGCAGTTCTTC
>NA|NA|TRBJ1-5|TRBV9
CASSVGGAHQPQHF
TGTGCCAGCAGCGTAGGGGGGGCCCATCAGCCCCAGCATTTT
>NA|NA|TRBJ1-3|TRBV20-1
CSARVGYRGNTIYF
TGCAGTGCTAGAGTTGGGTACCGGGGGAACACCATATATTTT
>NA|few|TRBJ2-2|TRBV20-1
CSAREWDVGTGELFF
TGCAGTGCTAGAGAGTGGGACGTGGGCACCGGGGAGCTGTTTTTT
>NA|many|TRBJ2-2|TRBV4-1
CASSPGGGPGELFF
TGCGCCAGCAGCCCTGGCGGTGGCCCCGGGGAGCTGTTTTTT
>NA|few|TRBJ1-1|TRBV12-3/TRBV12-4
CASTPGGPPQAFF
TGTGCCAGCACCCCTGGGGGTCCCCCTCAAGCTTTCTTT
>NA|few|TRBJ1-4|TRBV3-1
CASSSRGQYGNEKLFF
TGTGCCAGCAGCTCACGCGGACAGTATGGTAATGAAAAACTGTTTTTT
>TRBD2|few|TRBJ2-1|TRBV20-1
CSARASSGDSYNEQFF
TGCAGTGCTAGAGCGTCTAGCGGGGACTCCTACAATGAGCAGTTCTTC
>NA|few|TRBJ1-2|TRBV4-1
CASSQRPGRLESGYTF
TGCGCCAGCAGCCAAAGACCTGGCAGGCTTGAAAGTGGCTACACCTTC
>NA|few|TRBJ2-5|TRBV3-1
CASSLPLRDQETQYF
TGTGCCAGCAGCCTCCCCCTTAGAGACCAAGAGACCCAGTACTTC
>NA|NA|TRBJ2-7|TRBV7-6
CASSSQDYEQYF
TGTGCCAGCAGCTCCCAGGATTACGAGCAGTACTTC
>NA|many|TRBJ2-7|TRBV12-3/TRBV12-4
CASTWATTYEQYF
TGTGCCAGCACCTGGGCCACAACCTACGAGCAGTACTTC
>NA|NA|TRBJ2-1|TRBV6-5
CASSWSPPGVYNEQFF
TGTGCCAGCAGTTGGTCCCCCCCGGGGGTATACAATGAGCAGTTCTTC
>NA|NA|TRBJ2-3|TRBV11-1
CASSLVNRERDTQYF
TGTGCCAGCAGCTTAGTAAATAGGGAAAGAGATACGCAGTATTTT
>NA|many|TRBJ2-7|TRBV11-2
CASVLRGSYEQYF
TGTGCCAGCGTGTTGCGGGGTTCCTACGAGCAGTACTTC
>TRBD1|NA|TRBJ2-2|TRBV7-9
CASSRTGVHTGELFF
TGTGCCAGCAGCCGGACAGGGGTGCACACCGGGGAGCTGTTTTTT